These 7 T cell receptor beta chains were sequenced from one sample in a study of blood T cells in healthy people across ages (dated by TCRdb to between 2015 and 2016). The receptor library was made with 5' RACE. The sequencing machine was an Illumina HiSeq 2500. The second PCR ran for about 7 to 11 cycles and used a J-beta primer mix along with a sample-barcoded 5' primer. Using fastp at Q25 and MiXCR, TCRdb reprocessed the public reads and kept productive beta chains. Every entry covers one CDR3 protein and lists the most common genes and DNA from its rows. Present in this sample are 1.5 million to 2 million distinct CDR3 sequences, roughly 27% of which were seen just once. The top ten constitute 7.7% of the sample. Sequencing was performed on blood. The receptors here all came from a woman in her thirties in good health.

The V and J genes are TRBV12-3 or TRBV12-4 and TRBJ2-1; 11 positions agree with TRBD1. The CDR3 length is 14 residues. V shed 6 bases, J shed 13 bases, and the junction held 11 bases outside the gene matches. The DNA of the CDR3 is TGTGCCAGCAGCTCCGGGACAGGGGGGGAGACCCAGTTCTTC. Its translation is CASSSGTGGETQFF.

This clonotype has ten or more counts. This chain connects TRBV7-9 to TRBJ2-1, with unresolved D. The CDR3 has 13 amino acids. Germline V gene data show CDR1 as SEHNR and CDR2 as FQNEAQ (reference sequence). Trimming cost V 1 base and J 8 bases, with 9 bases left between them. CDR3 nucleotides: TGTGCCAGCAGCTTAGTATGGCCTGATGAGCAGTTCTTC. Translation: CASSLVWPDEQFF.

This chain links TRBV6-1 with TRBJ2-1, with D possibly matching TRBD1 (5 bases). The V and J ends lost 4 bases and 9 bases respectively, with 16 bases between them. The CDR3 totals 14 residues. The germline CDR1 and CDR2 sequences are MNHNS and SASEGT. CDR3 sequence reads: CASSGVGAVSEQFF. CDR3 bases: TGTGCCAGCAGTGGGGTAGGGGCGGTTAGTGAGCAGTTCTTC.

There are a few counts of this clonotype. The chain carries TRBV3-1 and TRBJ1-2; possible D gene TRBD1, 6 bases. The V gene lost 2 bases and the J gene lost 7 bases, with 17 bases spanning the gap. The CDR3 loop spans 15 amino acids. The germline gives CDR1 LGHDT, CDR2 YNNKEL (reference sequence). The CDR3 DNA sequence: TGTGCCAGCAGCCAAACAATACAGGGAAGGAGTGGCTACACCTTC. It translates to CASSQTIQGRSGYTF.

The chain combines TRBV2 with TRBJ1-5; D gene unclear. CDR1 is SNHLY, CDR2 FYNNEI, per germline. Between the trimmed V and J ends, which lost 4 bases and 1 base, there was a span of 8 bases. This CDR3 spans 14 amino acids. The CDR3 loop reads CASSVRPSNQPQHF. DNA of the CDR3: TGTGCCAGCAGTGTTCGGCCGAGCAATCAGCCCCAGCATTTT.

Concerning this clonotype: A much bigger clone sits one base away, suggesting this may be a read error. The chain uses TRBV7-9 and TRBJ2-5, with D possibly being TRBD1 (6 bases). This CDR3 is built from 15 residues. Germline-derived CDR1 and CDR2 are SEHNR and FQNEAQ (reference sequence). The CDR3 reads CASSLANRDQETQYF. CDR3 DNA: TGTGCCAGCAGCCTAGCTAACAGGGATCAAGAGACCCAGTACTTC.

Comment on this clonotype: At one end the junction does not follow the germline gene, possibly because of a read error. This chain connects TRBV7-2 to TRBJ2-1; possibly TRBD2 for D (7 bases). Germline lookup yields CDR1 SGHTA and CDR2 FQGNSA. The CDR3 consists of 14 residues. The CDR3 reads CASGVGGGNNKQFF. The CDR3 DNA follows: TGTGCCAGCGGGGTGGGGGGGGGCAACAATAAGCAGTTCTTC.